This is a list of T cell receptor beta chains from one sample in a study of early T cells in non-severe SARS-CoV-2 infection. Each CDR3 protein is one row after TCRdb ran MiXCR on the 5' RACE reads. This sample carries about 110,000 distinct CDR3 sequences, about 12% of them seen once, and the ten largest clones take 2.5% to 4%. Sequenced input: whole blood. Receptors originate from an adult who was a healthcare worker with PCR-confirmed SARS-CoV-2 infection or an uninfected control (not recorded which). Both conserved end residues are part of each CDR3.

CASSLESRGYRLNTEAFF	TRBJ1-1	TRBV7-2
CASSLVRDSGYTF	TRBJ1-2	TRBV7-2
CASSGEGKSQFF	TRBJ2-1	TRBV2
CSARRDSNYGYTF	TRBJ1-2	TRBV20-1
CASTFGTGLSGANVLIF	TRBJ2-6	TRBV5-4
CASSPDPGGEQFF	TRBJ2-1	TRBV11-2
CASSSGLGAGTQYF	TRBJ2-5	TRBV7-9
CASSRGSSNTEVFF	TRBJ1-1	TRBV6-5
CASSLAPGGSTDTQYF	TRBJ2-3	TRBV12-3/TRBV12-4
CASSRVLKLQWYVPQHF	TRBJ1-5	TRBV5-5
CASSSHRETEAFF	TRBJ1-1	TRBV27
CSARPGVGYGYTF	TRBJ1-2	TRBV20-1
CASSYSTAGLQDTQYF	TRBJ2-3	TRBV6-5
CASTNPGIAGGLSYNEQFF	TRBJ2-1	TRBV6-5
CASSQAGIGPEAFF	TRBJ1-1	TRBV3-1
CASTTTGIMNTEAFF	TRBJ1-1	TRBV19
CSVESRSQVGTQYF	TRBJ2-3	TRBV29-1
CATSGPTDTQYF	TRBJ2-3	TRBV10-2
CASSPGGGGYFPFF	TRBJ1-1	TRBV27
CASSLDGRLHEQYF	TRBJ2-7	TRBV11-2
CASSLARPVETQYF	TRBJ2-5	TRBV7-8
CASSLPTSGTPIYGYTF	TRBJ1-2	TRBV4-1
CASSLSLAGGNEQFF	TRBJ2-1	TRBV5-4
CASSKDLRTQYF	TRBJ2-5	TRBV28
CASSLELAGGETQYF	TRBJ2-5	TRBV7-8